This T cell receptor beta chain was observed in a study of PD-1 blockade in classical Hodgkin lymphoma. Whole-study findings and limits: Newly diagnosed patients had baseline TCR diversity that was reportedly lower than that of healthy donors. Lower baseline TCR diversity marked trial partial responders and progressors. CD4+ TCR diversity rose significantly by C4D1, and CD8+ TCR diversity did not.

Regarding this clone: Its antigen is undetermined.

Indicated time point: cycle 4 day 1 (C4D1), after 6 weeks of nivolumab. Every patient was affected by relapse after autologous stem cell transplantation, while exposure to brentuximab vedotin was not uniform. Using immunoSEQ multiplex PCR, the repertoire was profiled, and TCRdb retains in-frame clones only, with some absent. The data show about 32,000 clones, roughly four fifths seen once. The V gene lost 5 bases and the J gene lost 8 bases, with 15 bases spanning the gap. Germline CDR1 is MNHEY and CDR2 is SMNVEV (reference sequence). The CDR3 runs 14 residues. The chain couples TRBV27 to TRBJ1-4, with no clear D. The sequences come from peripheral blood mononuclear cells (PBMCs), collected before the fourth cycle of nivolumab. The receptor was isolated from a human donor with classical Hodgkin lymphoma. The CDR3 DNA sequence: TGTGCCAGCAGTCGCCCCCCGGAGGTCGAAAAACTGTTTTTT. This encodes CASSRPPEVEKLFF.